Following are 11 T cell receptor beta chains from one sample sequenced in a study of blood T cell repertoires in COVID-19. TCRdb's copy holds only in-frame clones and misses some; the assay was immunoSEQ multiplex PCR. The sample lists fewer than 130,000 clones, 87% occurring once. Sequenced material: peripheral blood. Every receptor here comes from a human donor in a cohort sampled during active COVID-19.

The V and J genes are TRBV5-5 and TRBJ2-6; possibly TRBD1 for D (6 bases). Germline V lookup: CDR1 SGHKS, CDR2 YYEKEE (reference sequence). This CDR3 has 15 residues. The V end lost 2 bases, the J end lost 0 bases, and 6 bases lay between the germline ends. CDR3 nucleotides: TGTGCCAGCAGCTTAGGGGGCTCTGGGGCCAACGTCCTGACTTTC. It specifies CASSLGGSGANVLTF.

This clone was counted once. This sequence joins TRBV19 and TRBJ1-2; 11 nucleotides line up with TRBD1. With 1 base clipped from V and 8 bases from J, the junction kept 6 bases outside the gene matches. The CDR3 consists of 15 residues. The germline CDR1 and CDR2 sequences are LNHDA and SQIVND (reference sequence). The CDR3 protein is CASSIARTGGRGYTF. The CDR3 DNA follows: TGTGCCAGTAGTATAGCCCGGACAGGGGGCCGGGGCTACACCTTC.

The rearrangement joins TRBV6-5 to TRBJ1-6; 7 bases align to TRBD1. CDR1 and CDR2 (germline): MNHEY, SVGAGI. V was clipped by 5 bases and J by 10 bases; unmatched bases: 8. The CDR3 has 14 amino acids. This CDR3 is CASSPATGRSPLHF. Written as DNA, the CDR3 is TGTGCCAGCAGTCCAGCGACAGGGCGGTCACCCCTCCACTTT.

As DNA, the CDR3 is TGTGCCAGCAGTTTAAGGGGACTAGCGGACAATGAGCAGTTCTTC. As protein: CASSLRGLADNEQFF. The V and J genes are TRBV27 and TRBJ2-1; 11 nucleotides match TRBD2. The germline V gene encodes CDR1 MNHEY and CDR2 SMNVEV (reference sequence). After removal of 2 bases from V and 5 bases from J, the junction contained 2 bases not matched to a gene. The CDR3 sequence is 15 residues long.

V is TRBV30 and J is TRBJ1-1; TRBD1 agrees at 7 bases. The CDR3 is made up of 12 amino acids. Germline trimming cut 1 base from V and 4 bases from J; bases unmatched to any gene: 0. CDR1 and CDR2 (germline): GTSNPN, SVGIG (reference sequence). The CDR3 sequence is CAWSAGGTEAFF. The CDR3 nucleotides are TGTGCCTGGAGTGCAGGGGGCACTGAAGCTTTCTTT.

This chain joins TRBV29-1 and TRBJ1-2; 7 bases are shared with TRBD1. The germline CDR1 and CDR2 sequences are SQVTM and ANQGSEA. This CDR3 is 13 amino acids long. The trim removed 0 bases at V and 8 bases at J, leaving 6 bases unmatched. CDR3 amino acids: CSVEEADRSGYTF. The CDR3 DNA is TGCAGCGTTGAAGAGGCGGACAGGAGCGGCTACACCTTC. The variable domain in full, completed from reference TRBV29-1 and TRBJ1-2, reads SAVISQKPSRDICQRGTSLTIQCQVDSQVTMMFWYRQQPGQSLTLIATANQGSEATYESGFVIDKFPISRPNLTFSTLTVSNMSPEDSSIYLCSVEEADRSGYTFGSGTRLTVV.

The chain combines TRBV29-1 with TRBJ2-1, with D maybe TRBD2 (5 bases). Germline V lookup: CDR1 SQVTM, CDR2 ANQGSEA. The CDR3 is 13 residues long. Between the trimmed V and J ends, which lost 7 bases and 3 bases, there was a span of 13 bases. The CDR3 coding sequence is TGCAGCGCATCGAGCGGAATCTACAATGAGCAGTTCTTC. Translated, it gives CSASSGIYNEQFF.

Turning to this clone: Other DNA sequences in the sample encode the same CDR3. The rearrangement joins TRBV9 to TRBJ2-1, with TRBD1 identical over 7 bases. CDR1 SGDLS and CDR2 YYNGEE come from the germline V gene. V lost 5 bases and J lost 7; bases outside the gene matches: 9. This CDR3 has 14 residues. CDR3 bases: TGTGCCAGCAGTGACAGGGTAGGGGTGAATGAGCAGTTCTTC. It translates to CASSDRVGVNEQFF.

A single count supports this clone. V is TRBV2 and J is TRBJ2-1, with 8 nucleotides matching TRBD1. V lost 4 bases and J lost 6; bases outside the gene matches: 5. The CDR3 has 14 residues. Germline V gene sequence: CDR1 SNHLY, CDR2 FYNNEI. CDR3 bases: TGTGCCAGCAGTGGCCCGGACAGGGCCAATGAGCAGTTCTTC. Translated: CASSGPDRANEQFF.

The chain combines TRBV18 with TRBJ1-4; D unclear. V lost 3 bases to trimming and J lost 7 bases, with 9 bases between them. This CDR3 comprises 13 residues. The germline CDR1 and CDR2 sequences are KGHSH and LQKENI. The CDR3 here is CASSPAGSEKLFF. In DNA form, the CDR3 reads TGTGCCAGCTCACCTGCGGGGAGTGAAAAACTGTTTTTT.

The rearrangement links TRBV12-3 or TRBV12-4 to TRBJ1-3; D is undetermined. V was pared by 6 bases and J by 0 bases, with 3 bases between. CDR3 length: 12 amino acids. The CDR3 DNA follows: TGTGCCAGCAGCTACTCTGGAAACACCATATATTTT. Its protein product is CASSYSGNTIYF.